This T cell receptor (beta chain) stems from a study of tumor and adjacent non-tumor tissue in lung cancer (dated by TCRdb to between 2017 and 2018). About the study as a whole: Patients with adenocarcinoma (about twelve), squamous cell carcinoma (2) and small cell lung cancer (1) were included in the cohort. The approximately 15 patients were aged roughly 30 to 85 years, included some 10 men and 5 women, and had TNM stage I to III disease. Sequencing generated a total of some 130 million productive TCRbeta reads, averaging about 4.17 million reads per sample. Bulk TCRbeta repertoires were compared between lung tumor tissue and matched distant non-tumor lung tissue obtained from fewer than 16 lung cancer patients. About 30 paired specimens, one tumor and one normal lung sample per patient, were profiled by TCRbeta CDR3 sequencing.

RNA was isolated from bulk, unsorted tissue, and RNA quality was assessed with a NanoDrop ND-1000 and an Agilent 2100. For the normal lung samples, distant non-tumor tissue was collected more than 3 cm away from the tumor edge. The donors were newly diagnosed lung cancer patients admitted for thoracic surgery in China from August to November 2014 who had not received prior chemotherapy. Patients with previous radiotherapy or chemotherapy, or with another concurrent cancer, were excluded from the study. Surgical tissue pieces of about 1-2.2 cm3 were preserved in RNAlater solution and were kept at -80 degrees C until use. What the study reported, not specific to this receptor: TCR diversity (inverse Simpson) was significantly higher in tumor than in normal lung tissue (approximately 440 vs 150, P = 0.0075, Mann-Whitney U test). The sequencing platform is not named in the methods, and unique molecular identifiers are not mentioned. With only roughly 14 patients in the cohort, the authors noted that larger samples and more detailed clinical data are needed. Significantly higher TCR diversity was found in younger patients, and higher tumor TCR diversity was associated with shorter overall and disease-free survival. Peripheral blood was not sequenced, so blood TCRbeta repertoires in these lung cancer patients were not examined. The top 100 clones made up a significantly larger cumulative share of the repertoire in normal lung than in tumor tissue.

At the junction V is shortened by 4 bases and J by 5 bases; bases outside the gene matches: 11. From its first to its last residue, the CDR3 has 16 amino acids. This entry keeps only the CDR3 DNA: 48 bases, framed from base 1. Reading the germline V gene (reference sequence) gives CDR1 SGHNT and CDR2 YYREEE. Library generation was performed with multiplex PCR. Reads for this sample came from an Illumina HiSeq 2500. TCRbeta libraries were built by three rounds of nested PCR using primers (Table S4), following protocols modified from ARM-PCR. Before sequencing, PCR products of 200-500 bp were excised from the gel and purified with the QIAquick gel extraction kit. Per the source publication's procedure: Reads were cleaned with Trimmomatic, merged with FLASH into complete CDR3 sequences, and assigned to V(D)J germline segments with MiTCR. Clonal diversity was calculated as the inverse Simpson's index using VDJtools. A read counted as productive if the sequence was in-frame and lacked a premature stop codon. TCRdb passed the public sequencing reads through fastp at Q25 and MiXCR, retaining productive beta sequences. Each CDR3 protein appears once, grouped with its most common genes and DNA. Clone size and V and J calls follow TCRdb, not the original study. In this sample the table shows about 67,000 distinct CDR3 sequences, roughly 77% of which occur a single time. The ten largest clones take up more than 35% of the sample.

This clonotype has only a few counts. Its antigen remains undetermined. This may arise from a read error, as a much more abundant clone is one base away. Here the CDR3 omits its conserved ending phenylalanine or tryptophan, so a read error is the likely source. The receptor comes from a man aged 60 to 75 with non-small cell lung cancer. The sequencing input was distant non-tumor lung tissue. The V and J genes are TRBV5-4 and TRBJ2-5; 10 bases in between match TRBD2. The sequence in DNA is TGTGCCAGCAGCCAACGACTGGAGGGACTAGCGGAGACCCAGTACTTA. It translates as CASSQRLEGLAETQYL.